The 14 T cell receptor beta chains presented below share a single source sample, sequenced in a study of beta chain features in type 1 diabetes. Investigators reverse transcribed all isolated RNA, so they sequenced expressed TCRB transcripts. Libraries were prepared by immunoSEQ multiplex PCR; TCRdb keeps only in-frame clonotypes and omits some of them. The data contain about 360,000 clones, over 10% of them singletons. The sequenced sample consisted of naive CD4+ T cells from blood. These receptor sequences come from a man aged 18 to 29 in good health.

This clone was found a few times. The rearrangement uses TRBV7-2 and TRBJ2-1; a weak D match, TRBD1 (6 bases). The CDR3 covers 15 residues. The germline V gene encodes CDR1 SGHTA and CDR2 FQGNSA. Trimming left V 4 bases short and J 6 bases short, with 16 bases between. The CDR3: CASSSGQPGGNEQFF. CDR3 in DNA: TGTGCCAGCAGCTCAGGACAGCCTGGGGGCAATGAGCAGTTCTTC.

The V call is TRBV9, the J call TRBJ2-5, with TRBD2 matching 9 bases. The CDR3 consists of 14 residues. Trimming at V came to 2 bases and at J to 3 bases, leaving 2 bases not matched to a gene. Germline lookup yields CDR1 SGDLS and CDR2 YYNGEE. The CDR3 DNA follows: TGTGCCAGCAGCGTTTCTAGCGGGGAAGAGACCCAGTACTTC. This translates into CASSVSSGEETQYF.

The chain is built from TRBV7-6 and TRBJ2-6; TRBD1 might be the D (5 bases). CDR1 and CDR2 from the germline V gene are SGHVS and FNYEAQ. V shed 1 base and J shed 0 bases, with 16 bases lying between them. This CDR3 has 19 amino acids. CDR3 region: CASSLDWTSGTSGANVLTF. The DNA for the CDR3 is TGTGCCAGCAGCTTAGATTGGACATCTGGAACCTCTGGGGCCAACGTCCTGACTTTC.

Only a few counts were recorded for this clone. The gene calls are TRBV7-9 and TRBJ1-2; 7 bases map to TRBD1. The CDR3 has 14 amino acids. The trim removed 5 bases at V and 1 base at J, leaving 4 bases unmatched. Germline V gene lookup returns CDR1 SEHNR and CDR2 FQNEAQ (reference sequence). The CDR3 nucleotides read TGTGCCAGCAGCCCAGGGACAGTTAACTATGGCTACACCTTC. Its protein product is CASSPGTVNYGYTF.

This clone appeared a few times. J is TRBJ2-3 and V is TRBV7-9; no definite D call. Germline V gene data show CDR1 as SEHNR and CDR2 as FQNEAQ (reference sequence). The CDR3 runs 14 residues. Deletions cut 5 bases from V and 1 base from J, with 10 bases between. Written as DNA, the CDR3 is TGTGCCAGCAGCCCGGTTGTGGGCACAGATACGCAGTATTTT. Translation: CASSPVVGTDTQYF. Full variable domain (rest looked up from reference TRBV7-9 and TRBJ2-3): DTGVSQNPRHKITKRGQNVTFRCDPISEHNRLYWYRQTLGQGPEFLTYFQNEAQLEKSRLLSDRFSAERPKGSFSTLEIQRTEQGDSAMYLCASSPVVGTDTQYFGPGTRLTVL.

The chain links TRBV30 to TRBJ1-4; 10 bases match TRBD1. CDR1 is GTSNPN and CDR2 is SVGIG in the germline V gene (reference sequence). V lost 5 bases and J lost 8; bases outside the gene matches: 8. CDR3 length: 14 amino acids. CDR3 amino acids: CAWHSGTGEEKLFF. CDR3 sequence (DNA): TGTGCCTGGCATTCCGGGACAGGGGAAGAAAAACTGTTTTTT. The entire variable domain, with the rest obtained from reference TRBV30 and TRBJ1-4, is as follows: SQTIHQWPATLVQPVGSPLSLECTVEGTSNPNLYWYRQAAGRGLQLLFYSVGIGQISSEVPQNLSASRPQDRQFILSSKKLLLSDSGFYLCAWHSGTGEEKLFFGSGTQLSVL.

CDR3 sequence (DNA): TGTGCCAGCAGTGGAAGAGTAGCGGGAGGAGGTGAGCAGTTCTTC. Its protein is CASSGRVAGGGEQFF. The gene calls are TRBV27 and TRBJ2-1, with TRBD2 matching over 10 bases. J gave up 9 bases and V 5 bases, and 10 bases lay outside the gene matches. Germline loops: CDR1 MNHEY, CDR2 SMNVEV (reference sequence). The CDR3 covers 15 residues.

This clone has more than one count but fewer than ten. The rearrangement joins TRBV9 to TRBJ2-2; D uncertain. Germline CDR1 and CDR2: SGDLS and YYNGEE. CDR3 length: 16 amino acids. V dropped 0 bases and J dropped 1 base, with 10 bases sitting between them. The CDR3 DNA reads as TGTGCCAGCAGCGTAGAGTCGTCTAGGAACACCGGGGAGCTGTTTTTT. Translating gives CASSVESSRNTGELFF. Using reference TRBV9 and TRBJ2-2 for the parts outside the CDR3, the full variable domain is DSGVTQTPKHLITATGQRVTLRCSPRSGDLSVYWYQQSLDQGLQFLIQYYNGEERAKGNILERFSAQQFPDLHSELNLSSLELGDSALYFCASSVESSRNTGELFFGEGSRLTVL.

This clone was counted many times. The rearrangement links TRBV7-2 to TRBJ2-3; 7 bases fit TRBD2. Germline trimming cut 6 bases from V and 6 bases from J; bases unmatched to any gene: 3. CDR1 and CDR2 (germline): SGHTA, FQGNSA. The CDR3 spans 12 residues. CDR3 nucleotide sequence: TGTGCCAGCAGTAAACTAGCGGATACGCAGTATTTT. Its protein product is CASSKLADTQYF.

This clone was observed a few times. CDR3 amino acids: CASSPRLDLDTQYF. The DNA of the CDR3 is TGTGCCAGCTCACCACGTTTGGACTTAGATACGCAGTATTTT. The V call is TRBV18, the J call TRBJ2-3, with TRBD2 as a possible D gene (5 bases). V lost 1 base, J lost 5 bases, and 10 bases lay in between. CDR1 is KGHSH, CDR2 LQKENI, per germline. The CDR3 totals 14 residues.

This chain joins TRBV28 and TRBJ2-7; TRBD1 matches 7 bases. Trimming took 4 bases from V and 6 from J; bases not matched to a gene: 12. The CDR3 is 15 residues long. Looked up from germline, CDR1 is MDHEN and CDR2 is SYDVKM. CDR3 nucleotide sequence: TGTGCCAGCAGTTCGGGGCCCCGGACAGGTTTCGAGCAGTACTTC. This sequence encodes CASSSGPRTGFEQYF.

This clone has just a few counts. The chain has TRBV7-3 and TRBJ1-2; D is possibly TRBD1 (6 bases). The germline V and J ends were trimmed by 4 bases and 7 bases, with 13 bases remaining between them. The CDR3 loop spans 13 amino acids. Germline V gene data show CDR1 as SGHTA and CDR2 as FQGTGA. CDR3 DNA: TGTGCCAGCAGCTCGAACAGGGTATTTGGCTACACCTTC. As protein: CASSSNRVFGYTF.

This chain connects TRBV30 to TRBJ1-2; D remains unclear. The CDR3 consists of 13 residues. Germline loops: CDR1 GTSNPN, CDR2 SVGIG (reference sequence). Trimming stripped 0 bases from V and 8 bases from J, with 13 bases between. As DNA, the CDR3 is TGTGCCTGGAGTGTATCTAGGCAGACGGGCTACACCTTC. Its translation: CAWSVSRQTGYTF.

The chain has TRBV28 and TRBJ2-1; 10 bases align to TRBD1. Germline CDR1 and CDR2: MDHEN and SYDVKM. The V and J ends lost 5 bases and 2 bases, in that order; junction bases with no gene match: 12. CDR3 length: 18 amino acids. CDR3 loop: CASSPRVDRGRTYNEQFF. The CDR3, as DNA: TGTGCCAGCAGTCCCCGAGTAGACAGGGGGCGCACCTACAATGAGCAGTTCTTC.